Below are 21 T cell receptor beta chains sequenced from a single sample in a study of shared clonotypes between healthy human individuals. The table came from immunoSEQ multiplex PCR; TCRdb's copy has only in-frame clones and leaves some out. The sample consists of about 980,000 clones, roughly 72% of them appearing once. Sequencing input: memory CD4+ T cells sorted from blood. The subset was: CD45RA-negative fraction. The source is a man younger than 35 in good health.

This chain uses TRBV6-5 with TRBJ2-7; 7 nucleotides agree with TRBD2. Per the germline V gene, CDR1 is MNHEY and CDR2 is SVGAGI. Trimming at V came to 2 bases and at J to 2 bases, leaving 6 bases not matched to a gene. This CDR3 region has 15 residues. CDR3 region: CASSYGAGSPYEQYF. The CDR3, as DNA: TGTGCCAGCAGTTACGGAGCGGGATCCCCCTACGAGCAGTACTTC.

V gene TRBV30 combines with J gene TRBJ2-7; 7 bases line up with TRBD1. The germline CDR1 and CDR2 sequences are GTSNPN and SVGIG (reference sequence). V lost 3 bases, J lost 5 bases, and 4 bases stayed unmatched. This CDR3 comprises 12 residues. CDR3 in amino acids: CAWRTGFHEQYF. DNA for the CDR3: TGTGCCTGGAGGACAGGGTTTCACGAGCAGTACTTC.

The sample holds a few counts of this clone. The rearrangement uses TRBV27 and TRBJ1-6, with D hard to call. CDR1 is MNHEY, CDR2 SMNVEV, per germline (reference sequence). The CDR3 is made up of 15 amino acids. V was clipped by 2 bases and J by 6 bases, with 11 bases between them. CDR3 sequence (DNA): TGTGCCAGCAGTTTAAGGTCGGCAGGTAATTCACCCCTCCACTTT. Translated, it gives CASSLRSAGNSPLHF.

The CDR3 nucleotides read TGTGCCAGCAGCCCTAGGACGGGGAACACTGAAGCTTTCTTT. This encodes CASSPRTGNTEAFF. The chain employs TRBV11-2 and TRBJ1-1; D is ambiguous. The germline CDR1 and CDR2 sequences are SGHAT and FQNNGV. V was cut by 5 bases and J by 1 base, with 11 bases left in between. CDR3 size: 14 residues.

V and J are TRBV28 and TRBJ2-1; D possibly corresponds to TRBD2 (6 bases). CDR1 is MDHEN and CDR2 is SYDVKM in the germline V gene. The CDR3 contains 15 residues. Trimming stripped 6 bases from V and 3 bases from J, with 15 bases between. CDR3 region: CASSPPGTHYNEQFF. The CDR3 nucleotides read TGTGCCAGCAGCCCACCCGGGACTCACTACAATGAGCAGTTCTTC.

V is TRBV5-4 and J is TRBJ2-2; D gene uncertain. Trimming removed 0 bases from V and 1 base from J, with 7 bases in between. CDR3 length: 15 residues. Germline V gene data show CDR1 as SGHNT and CDR2 as YYREEE (reference sequence). CDR3 sequence (DNA): TGTGCCAGCAGCTTGGTGCACGGGAACACCGGGGAGCTGTTTTTT. It codes for CASSLVHGNTGELFF.

V usage is TRBV27 and J usage is TRBJ1-2, with D maybe TRBD1 (5 bases). Germline CDR1 and CDR2: MNHEY and SMNVEV (reference sequence). V lost 6 bases and J 4 bases, leaving 12 bases between the germline ends. The CDR3 runs to 13 residues. CDR3 nucleotide sequence: TGTGCCAGCAGCAGGGTTGGATTCTATGGCTACACCTTC. This gives the protein CASSRVGFYGYTF.

V usage is TRBV5-1 and J usage is TRBJ2-5; 7 nucleotides match TRBD2. CDR1 is SGHRS and CDR2 is YFSETQ in the germline V gene. With 4 bases clipped from V and 5 bases from J, the junction kept 8 bases outside the gene matches. The CDR3 covers 14 residues. CDR3 bases: TGCGCCAGCAGCCTGACTAGCCCGGATGAGACCCAGTACTTC. Protein: CASSLTSPDETQYF.

This sequence joins TRBV19 and TRBJ2-3; 7 bases fit TRBD2. Germline V CDR1 and CDR2: LNHDA, SQIVND (reference sequence). The junction had 6 bases not matched to a gene; V was cut back by 6 bases and J by 3 bases. The CDR3 spans 14 residues. The CDR3 DNA reads as TGTGCCAGTAGATCGGGGGGACGGACAGATACGCAGTATTTT. Its protein is CASRSGGRTDTQYF. The full variable domain, its missing parts supplied by reference TRBV19 and TRBJ2-3, is DGGITQSPKYLFRKEGQNVTLSCEQNLNHDAMYWYRQDPGQGLRLIYYSQIVNDFQKGDIAEGYSVSREKKESFPLTVTSAQKNPTAFYLCASRSGGRTDTQYFGPGTRLTVL.

The chain employs TRBV10-2 and TRBJ2-3; 9 nucleotides line up with TRBD2. V lost 1 base and J lost 3; bases outside the gene matches: 5. The CDR3 extends over 16 amino acids. Germline CDR1 WSHSY, CDR2 SAAADI. The CDR3 is CASSEFSLAGTDTQYF. The CDR3 DNA is TGCGCCAGCAGTGAGTTTTCGCTAGCGGGGACAGATACGCAGTATTTT.

V is TRBV18 and J is TRBJ1-5, with D tentatively TRBD1 (5 bases). This CDR3 is 15 amino acids long. The V gene's germline CDR1 is KGHSH and CDR2 LQKENI. V was cut by 2 bases and J by 1 base, with 9 bases left in between. CDR3 sequence reads: CASSPIQGSNQPQHF. The CDR3 nucleotides read TGTGCCAGCTCACCAATTCAGGGAAGCAATCAGCCCCAGCATTTT.

The CDR3 nucleotides are TGTGCCAGCAGTGTAACCGGGACACAAGCCGCCTATGGCTACACCTTC. It codes for CASSVTGTQAAYGYTF. V gene TRBV2 combines with J gene TRBJ1-2, with D perhaps TRBD1 (6 bases). The CDR3 spans 16 residues. V was trimmed by 4 bases and J by 4 bases, leaving 19 bases between them. Germline V gene sequence: CDR1 SNHLY, CDR2 FYNNEI.

The chain combines TRBV6-4 with TRBJ2-1, with TRBD2 as a possible D gene (6 bases). Between the trimmed V and J ends, which lost 6 bases and 2 bases, there was a span of 8 bases. This CDR3 has 13 residues. Germline CDR1 reads MRHNA; CDR2 reads SNTAGT. The CDR3: CASSAGTYNEQFF. In DNA form, the CDR3 reads TGTGCCAGCAGCGCGGGGACCTACAATGAGCAGTTCTTC.

This clone was recorded a few times. V is TRBV29-1 and J is TRBJ1-1; 7 bases map to TRBD1. Germline-derived CDR1 and CDR2 are SQVTM and ANQGSEA. Trimming removed 8 bases from V and 4 bases from J; junction bases left unmatched: 7. The CDR3 is 12 residues long. The CDR3 DNA follows: TGCAGCATTAACAGGGGCACCACTGAAGCTTTCTTT. This translates into CSINRGTTEAFF.

The chain employs TRBV7-6 and TRBJ2-3, with 8 bases aligning to TRBD2. Unmatched junction bases numbered 6, after V lost 1 base and J lost 3 bases. The CDR3 has 16 residues. CDR1 SGHVS and CDR2 FNYEAQ come from the germline V gene. The DNA for the CDR3 is TGTGCCAGCAGCTTAGTGGAGGGGACTAGGACAGATACGCAGTATTTT. Protein: CASSLVEGTRTDTQYF.

To note about this clone: The sample holds other DNA sequences that translate to the same CDR3. The chain joins TRBV7-2 to TRBJ2-4, with a tentative D call TRBD1 (5 bases). The V end lost 1 base, the J end lost 0 bases, and 7 bases lay between the germline ends. The germline CDR1 and CDR2 sequences are SGHTA and FQGNSA. This CDR3 spans 15 amino acids. In nucleotides, the CDR3 is TGTGCCAGCAGCTTAGGACAGTTAGCCAAAAACATTCAGTACTTC. Translating gives CASSLGQLAKNIQYF.

The genes are TRBV7-9 and TRBJ2-4; tentatively, D is TRBD2 (5 bases). The germline V gene has CDR1 SEHNR and CDR2 FQNEAQ (reference sequence). This CDR3 comprises 15 residues. V dropped 5 bases and J dropped 1 base, with 12 bases sitting between them. DNA of the CDR3: TGTGCCAGCAGCCCGCTCGGGGTGGCCAAAAACATTCAGTACTTC. It yields the protein CASSPLGVAKNIQYF.

A single count supports this clone. The chain carries TRBV11-2 and TRBJ2-5; 7 bases match TRBD2. This CDR3 region has 16 residues. The germline V gene encodes CDR1 SGHAT and CDR2 FQNNGV. V shed 4 bases, J shed 1 base, and the junction held 9 bases outside the gene matches. In DNA form, the CDR3 reads TGTGCCAGCAGCTACCGAGCGGGAACCACCCAAGAGACCCAGTACTTC. This sequence encodes CASSYRAGTTQETQYF.

Remarks on this clone: One junction end disagrees with the germline gene, perhaps due to a read error. This chain links TRBV14 with TRBJ1-1; D may be TRBD1 (5 bases). The CDR3 runs to 9 residues. CDR1 and CDR2 (germline): SGHDN, FVKESK. CDR3: CASSPWGVF. Here the CDR3 DNA reads TGTGCCAGCAGCCCTTGGGGGGTCTTT.

The gene calls are TRBV19 and TRBJ1-1; D not resolved. The CDR3 consists of 13 residues. The V end was cut by 4 bases, the J end by 2 bases, with 8 bases between. Per the germline V gene, CDR1 is LNHDA and CDR2 is SQIVND (reference sequence). For the CDR3, the DNA is TGTGCCAGTAGTACCGTGATAAACACTGAAGCTTTCTTT. Protein product: CASSTVINTEAFF.

In this sample, this clone turned up many times. The genes are TRBV2 and TRBJ2-3, with 8 bases lining up with TRBD2. J lost 3 bases, V lost 7 bases, and 12 bases had no gene match. Germline-derived CDR1 and CDR2 are SNHLY and FYNNEI. There are 16 residues in the CDR3. The CDR3 loop reads CASTTGRGAGTDTQYF. In DNA, the CDR3 is TGTGCCAGCACCACTGGGCGGGGGGCCGGTACAGATACGCAGTATTTT.